The 9 T cell receptor beta chains listed next were all sequenced from one sample in a study of shared clonotypes between healthy human individuals. The method was immunoSEQ multiplex PCR; TCRdb's version includes in-frame clones alone and lacks a portion of them. In the table there are 450,000 to 500,000 clones, around four fifths of which are singletons. Sequenced: PBMCs. The source of these receptors is a woman aged 40 to 50 in good health. Some clones in this sample may be carry-over from other donors' samples.

CDR3 loop: CASSQEDRFSYNEQFF. As DNA, the CDR3 is TGTGCCAGCAGCCAAGAGGACAGGTTCTCCTACAATGAGCAGTTCTTC. This chain joins TRBV4-2 and TRBJ2-1; 7 nucleotides line up with TRBD1. Germline CDR1 reads LGHNA; CDR2 reads YNFKEQ. After removal of 0 bases from V and 0 bases from J, the junction contained 2 bases not matched to a gene. CDR3 length equals 16 residues.

This rearrangement joins TRBV7-2 to TRBJ2-3; TRBD1 aligns across 9 bases. The trim removed 5 bases at V and 4 bases at J, leaving 4 bases unmatched. The CDR3 runs 14 residues. Germline V CDR1 and CDR2: SGHTA, FQGNSA. CDR3 residues: CASSLGTGPDTQYF. DNA for the CDR3: TGTGCCAGCAGCCTCGGGACAGGGCCAGATACGCAGTATTTT.

There are a few counts of this clone. The rearrangement uses TRBV9 and TRBJ1-4; no clear D gene. Germline CDR1 SGDLS, CDR2 YYNGEE. The CDR3 consists of 14 residues. Trimming stripped 3 bases from V and 4 bases from J, with 10 bases between. The CDR3 is CASSARTGNEKLFF. For the CDR3, the DNA is TGTGCCAGCAGCGCCCGGACGGGTAATGAAAAACTGTTTTTT.

This clone was recorded once. V usage is TRBV4-2 and J usage is TRBJ2-3, with TRBD2 identical over 14 bases. The V gene end was trimmed by 4 bases and the J gene end by 3 bases; junction bases not matched to a gene: 6. The CDR3 has 17 residues. CDR1 is LGHNA and CDR2 is YNFKEQ in the germline V gene. The CDR3 DNA reads TGTGCCAGCAGCCGAACTAGGACTAGCGGGAGGACAGATACGCAGTATTTT. Translating gives CASSRTRTSGRTDTQYF.

By share, this clone ranks as medium-sized. The chain combines TRBV18 with TRBJ1-3, with TRBD1 identical over 9 bases. The junction had 6 bases not matched to a gene; V was cut back by 3 bases and J by 6 bases. Germline assignment: CDR1 KGHSH and CDR2 LQKENI. CDR3 length equals 15 residues. Here the CDR3 DNA reads TGTGCCAGCTCACCTCCCCGACAGGGGGAAAACACCATATATTTT. It translates to CASSPPRQGENTIYF.

The J gene is TRBJ2-3, the V gene TRBV7-2, with D perhaps TRBD2 (6 bases). CDR1 is SGHTA and CDR2 is FQGNSA in the germline V gene. V lost 0 bases to trimming and J lost 2 bases, with 18 bases between them. The CDR3 spans 18 residues. The CDR3 nucleotides are TGTGCCAGCAGCTTAGCGCTTTCATCGGGAGACCTCACAGATACGCAGTATTTT. Translated: CASSLALSSGDLTDTQYF.

In nucleotides, the CDR3 is TGTGCCAGCAGCTTTGAGGGAGGGCCTTTCGAGCAGTACTTC. Amino acid sequence: CASSFEGGPFEQYF. The chain couples TRBV7-2 to TRBJ2-7; 7 bases are shared with TRBD2. Per the germline V gene, CDR1 is SGHTA and CDR2 is FQGNSA. The V segment lost 3 bases and the J segment 6 bases; nucleotides outside the gene matches: 8. The CDR3 contains 14 residues.

The chain uses TRBV4-1 and TRBJ2-1; 11 bases are a match to TRBD2. CDR3 size: 17 residues. V shed 1 base and J 7 bases; nucleotides not matched to a gene: 9. Germline CDR1 MGHRA, CDR2 YSYEKL. CDR3 sequence: CASSQGTTGTSGNEQFF. The CDR3 DNA reads TGCGCCAGCAGCCAAGGTACAACCGGGACTAGCGGAAATGAGCAGTTCTTC.

V usage is TRBV4-1 and J usage is TRBJ2-1; D is unresolved. The CDR3 has 17 amino acids. V was cut by 0 bases and J by 0 bases, with 12 bases left in between. In germline, CDR1 is MGHRA, CDR2 YSYEKL. This chain's CDR3 is CASSQDPKGSSYNEQFF. The CDR3 DNA follows: TGCGCCAGCAGCCAAGACCCCAAGGGAAGCTCCTACAATGAGCAGTTCTTC.